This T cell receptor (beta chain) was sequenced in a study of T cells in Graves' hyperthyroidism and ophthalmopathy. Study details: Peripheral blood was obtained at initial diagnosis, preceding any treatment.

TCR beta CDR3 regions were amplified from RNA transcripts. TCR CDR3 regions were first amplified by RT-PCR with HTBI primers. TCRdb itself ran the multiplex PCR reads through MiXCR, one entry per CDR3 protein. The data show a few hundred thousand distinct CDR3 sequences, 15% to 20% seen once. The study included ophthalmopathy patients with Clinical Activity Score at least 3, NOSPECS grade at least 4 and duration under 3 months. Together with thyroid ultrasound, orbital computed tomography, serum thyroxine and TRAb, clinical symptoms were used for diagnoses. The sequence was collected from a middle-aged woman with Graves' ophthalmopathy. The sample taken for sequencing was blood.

This CDR3 reads CASSQGTGGYGYTF. The CDR3 DNA is TGCGCCAGCAGCCAAGGGACAGGGGGCTATGGCTACACCTTC. The chain has TRBV4-1 and TRBJ1-2, with TRBD1 matching over 10 bases. CDR3 length: 14 amino acids. Looked up from germline, CDR1 is MGHRA and CDR2 is YSYEKL. Unmatched junction bases numbered 0, after V lost 1 base and J lost 4 bases.